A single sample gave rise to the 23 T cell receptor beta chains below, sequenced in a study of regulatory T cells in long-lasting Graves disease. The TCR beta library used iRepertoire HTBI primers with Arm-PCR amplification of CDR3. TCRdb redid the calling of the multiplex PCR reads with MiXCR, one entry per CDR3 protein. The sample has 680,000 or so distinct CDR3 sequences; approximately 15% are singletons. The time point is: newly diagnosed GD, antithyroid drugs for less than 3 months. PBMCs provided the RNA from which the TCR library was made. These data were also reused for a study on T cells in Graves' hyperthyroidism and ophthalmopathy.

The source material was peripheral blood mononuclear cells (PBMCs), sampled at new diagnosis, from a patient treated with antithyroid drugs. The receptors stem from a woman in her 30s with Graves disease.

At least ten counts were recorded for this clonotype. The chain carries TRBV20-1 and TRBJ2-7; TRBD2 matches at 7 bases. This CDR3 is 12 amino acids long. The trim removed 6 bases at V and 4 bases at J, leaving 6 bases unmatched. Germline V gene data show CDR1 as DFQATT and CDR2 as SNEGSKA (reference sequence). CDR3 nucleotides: TGCAGTGCCACTACTAGCGTTTACGAGCAGTACTTC. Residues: CSATTSVYEQYF.

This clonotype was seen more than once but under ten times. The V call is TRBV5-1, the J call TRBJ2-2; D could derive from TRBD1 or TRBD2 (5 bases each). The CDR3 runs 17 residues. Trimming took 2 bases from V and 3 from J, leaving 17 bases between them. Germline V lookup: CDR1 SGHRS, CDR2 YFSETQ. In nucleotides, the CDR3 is TGCGCCAGCAGCTTTCCGACGAACATGGGGGACACCGGGGAGCTGTTTTTT. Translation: CASSFPTNMGDTGELFF.

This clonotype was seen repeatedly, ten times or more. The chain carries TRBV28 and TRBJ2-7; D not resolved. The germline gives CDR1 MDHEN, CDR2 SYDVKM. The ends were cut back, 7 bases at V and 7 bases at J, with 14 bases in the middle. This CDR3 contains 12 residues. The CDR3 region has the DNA TGTGCCAGCAAGACCGCGGTGGGAGAGCAGTACTTC. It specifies CASKTAVGEQYF.

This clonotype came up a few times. The CDR3 DNA reads TGTGCCAGCAGCGTAGACCGCGCAGATACGCAGTATTTT. Amino acid sequence: CASSVDRADTQYF. This chain joins TRBV9 and TRBJ2-3; no definite D call. CDR3 length equals 13 residues. V lost 0 bases to trimming and J lost 4 bases, with 6 bases between them. CDR1 is SGDLS, CDR2 YYNGEE, per germline.

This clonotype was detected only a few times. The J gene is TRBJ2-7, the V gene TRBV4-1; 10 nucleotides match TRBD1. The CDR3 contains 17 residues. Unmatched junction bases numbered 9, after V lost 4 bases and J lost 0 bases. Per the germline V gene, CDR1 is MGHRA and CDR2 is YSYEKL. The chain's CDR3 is CASSRNSGTGVSYEQYF. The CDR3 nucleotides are TGCGCCAGCAGCCGTAACTCCGGGACAGGGGTCTCCTACGAGCAGTACTTC.

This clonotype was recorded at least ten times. The CDR3 is CASSSIGNTEAFF. The CDR3 nucleotides are TGTGCCAGCAGCTCAATAGGTAACACTGAAGCTTTCTTT. The V and J genes are TRBV7-9 and TRBJ1-1; no firm D call. This CDR3 has 13 residues. The germline V and J ends were trimmed by 4 bases and 2 bases, with 8 bases remaining between them. Germline CDR1 and CDR2: SEHNR and FQNEAQ (reference sequence). Full variable domain (missing parts from reference TRBV7-9 and TRBJ1-1): DTGVSQNPRHKITKRGQNVTFRCDPISEHNRLYWYRQTLGQGPEFLTYFQNEAQLEKSRLLSDRFSAERPKGSFSTLEIQRTEQGDSAMYLCASSSIGNTEAFFGQGTRLTVV.

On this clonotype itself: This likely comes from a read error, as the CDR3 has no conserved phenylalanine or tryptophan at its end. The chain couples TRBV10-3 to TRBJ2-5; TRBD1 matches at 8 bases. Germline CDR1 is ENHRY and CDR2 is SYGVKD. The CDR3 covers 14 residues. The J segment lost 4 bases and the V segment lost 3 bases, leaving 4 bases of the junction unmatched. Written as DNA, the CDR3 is TGTGCCATCAGTGACCGGACAGGGTTAGAGACCCAGTACCTC. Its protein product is CAISDRTGLETQYL.

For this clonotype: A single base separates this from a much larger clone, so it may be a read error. Written as DNA, the CDR3 is TGTGCCAGCTCGGGGGATGCGAACACTGAAGCTTTCTTT. This sequence encodes CASSGDANTEAFF. J is TRBJ1-1 and V is TRBV6-1; the D gene is possibly TRBD1 (5 bases). Trimming took 8 bases from V and 1 from J, leaving 11 bases between them. This CDR3 has 13 amino acids. Germline values: CDR1 MNHNS, CDR2 SASEGT.

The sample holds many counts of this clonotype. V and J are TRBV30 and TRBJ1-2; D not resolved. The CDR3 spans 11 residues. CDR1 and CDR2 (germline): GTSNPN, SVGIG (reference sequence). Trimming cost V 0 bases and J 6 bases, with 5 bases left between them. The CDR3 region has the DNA TGTGCCTGGAGTGTAGGGAATGGCTACACCTTC. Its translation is CAWSVGNGYTF.

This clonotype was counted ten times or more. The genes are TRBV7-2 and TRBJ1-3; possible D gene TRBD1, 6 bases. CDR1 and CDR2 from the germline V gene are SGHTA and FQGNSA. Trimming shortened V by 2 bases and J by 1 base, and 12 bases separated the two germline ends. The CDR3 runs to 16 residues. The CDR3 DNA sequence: TGTGCCAGCAGCTTAAGGGGGAGGACGTCTGGAAACACCATATATTTT. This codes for CASSLRGRTSGNTIYF.

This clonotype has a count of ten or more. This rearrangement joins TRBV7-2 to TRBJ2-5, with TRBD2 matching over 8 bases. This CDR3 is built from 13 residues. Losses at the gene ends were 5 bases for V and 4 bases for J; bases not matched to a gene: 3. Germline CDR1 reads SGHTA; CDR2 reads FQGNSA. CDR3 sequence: CASSAGLGETQYF. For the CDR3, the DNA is TGTGCCAGCAGCGCGGGACTAGGAGAGACCCAGTACTTC.

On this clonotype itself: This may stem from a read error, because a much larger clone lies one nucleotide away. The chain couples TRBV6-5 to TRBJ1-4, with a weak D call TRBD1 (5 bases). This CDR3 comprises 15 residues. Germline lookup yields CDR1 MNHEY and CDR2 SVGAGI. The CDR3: CTSSYQGPRGEKLFF. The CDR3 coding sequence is TGTACCAGCAGTTATCAGGGACCACGGGGTGAAAAACTGTTTTTT.

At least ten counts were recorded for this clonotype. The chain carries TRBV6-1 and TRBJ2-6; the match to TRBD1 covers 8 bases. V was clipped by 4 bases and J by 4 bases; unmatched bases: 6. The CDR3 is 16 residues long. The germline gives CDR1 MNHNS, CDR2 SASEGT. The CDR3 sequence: CASSAGQGSGANVLTF. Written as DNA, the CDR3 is TGTGCCAGCAGTGCAGGACAGGGATCAGGGGCCAACGTCCTGACTTTC.

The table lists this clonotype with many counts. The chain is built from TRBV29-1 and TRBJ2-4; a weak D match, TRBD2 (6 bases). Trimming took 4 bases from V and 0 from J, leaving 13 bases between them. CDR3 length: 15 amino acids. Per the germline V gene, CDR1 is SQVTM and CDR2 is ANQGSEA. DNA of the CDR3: TGCAGCGTTGTTAGTAGCGGAATAGCCAAAAACATTCAGTACTTC. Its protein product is CSVVSSGIAKNIQYF.

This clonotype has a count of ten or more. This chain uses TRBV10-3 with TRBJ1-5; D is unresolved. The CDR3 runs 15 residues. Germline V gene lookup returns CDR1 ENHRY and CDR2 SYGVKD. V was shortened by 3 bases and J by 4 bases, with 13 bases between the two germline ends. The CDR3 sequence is CAISDSTEPNQPQHF. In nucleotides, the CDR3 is TGTGCCATCAGTGACTCGACGGAGCCAAATCAGCCCCAGCATTTT.

CDR3 sequence: CATSRRVNYEQYF. DNA of the CDR3: TGTGCCACCTCCCGGCGGGTAAACTACGAGCAGTACTTC. The chain couples TRBV5-5 to TRBJ2-7; D perhaps matches TRBD2 (5 bases). From germline, CDR1 is SGHKS and CDR2 YYEKEE (reference sequence). The ends were cut back, 9 bases at V and 3 bases at J, with 16 bases in the middle. This CDR3 has 13 amino acids.

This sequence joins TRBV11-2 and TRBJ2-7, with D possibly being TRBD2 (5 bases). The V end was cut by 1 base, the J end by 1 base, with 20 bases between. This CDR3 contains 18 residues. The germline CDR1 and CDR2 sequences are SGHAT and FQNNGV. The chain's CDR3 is CASSLGPPLGWESYEQYF. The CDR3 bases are TGTGCCAGCAGCTTAGGGCCCCCCCTAGGGTGGGAGTCCTACGAGCAGTACTTC.

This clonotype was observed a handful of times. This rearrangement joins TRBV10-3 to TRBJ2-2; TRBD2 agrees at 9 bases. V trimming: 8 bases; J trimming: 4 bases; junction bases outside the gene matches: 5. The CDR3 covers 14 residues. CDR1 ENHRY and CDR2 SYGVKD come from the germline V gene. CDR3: CAISAGGVTGELFF. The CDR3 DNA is TGTGCCATCTCTGCGGGAGGGGTCACCGGGGAGCTGTTTTTT.

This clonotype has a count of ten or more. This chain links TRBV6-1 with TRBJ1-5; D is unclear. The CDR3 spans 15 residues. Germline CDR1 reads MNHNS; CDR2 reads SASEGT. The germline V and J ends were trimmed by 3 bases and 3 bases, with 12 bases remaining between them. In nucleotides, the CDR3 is TGTGCCAGCAGTGATCGGCTCGGCACCAATCAGCCCCAGCATTTT. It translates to CASSDRLGTNQPQHF.

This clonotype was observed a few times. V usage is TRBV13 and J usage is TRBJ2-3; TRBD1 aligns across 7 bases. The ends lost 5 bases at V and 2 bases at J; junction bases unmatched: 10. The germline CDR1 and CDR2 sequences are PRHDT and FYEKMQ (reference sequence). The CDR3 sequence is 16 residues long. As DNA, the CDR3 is TGTGCCAGCAGCCACTACCGGGACAGCTACACAGATACGCAGTATTTT. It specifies CASSHYRDSYTDTQYF.

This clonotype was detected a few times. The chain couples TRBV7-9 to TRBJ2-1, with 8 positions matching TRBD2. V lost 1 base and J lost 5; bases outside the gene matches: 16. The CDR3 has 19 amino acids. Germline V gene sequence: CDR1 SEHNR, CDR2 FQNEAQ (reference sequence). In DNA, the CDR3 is TGTGCCAGCAGCTTAGTACGGGAGGGCCGGACCTGGGTCCACAATGAGCAGTTCTTC. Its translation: CASSLVREGRTWVHNEQFF.

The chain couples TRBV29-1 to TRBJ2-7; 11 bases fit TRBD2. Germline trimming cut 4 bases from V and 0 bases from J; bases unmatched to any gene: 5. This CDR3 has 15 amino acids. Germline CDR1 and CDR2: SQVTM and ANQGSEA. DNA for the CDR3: TGCAGCGTTGTGGGGACTAGCGGCCTCTCCTACGAGCAGTACTTC. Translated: CSVVGTSGLSYEQYF.

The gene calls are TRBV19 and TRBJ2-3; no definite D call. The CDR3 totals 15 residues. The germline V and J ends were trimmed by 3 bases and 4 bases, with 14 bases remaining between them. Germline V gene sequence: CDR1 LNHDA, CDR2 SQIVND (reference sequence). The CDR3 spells CASSIKVNLADTQYF. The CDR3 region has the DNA TGTGCCAGTAGTATTAAGGTTAACCTCGCAGATACGCAGTATTTT.